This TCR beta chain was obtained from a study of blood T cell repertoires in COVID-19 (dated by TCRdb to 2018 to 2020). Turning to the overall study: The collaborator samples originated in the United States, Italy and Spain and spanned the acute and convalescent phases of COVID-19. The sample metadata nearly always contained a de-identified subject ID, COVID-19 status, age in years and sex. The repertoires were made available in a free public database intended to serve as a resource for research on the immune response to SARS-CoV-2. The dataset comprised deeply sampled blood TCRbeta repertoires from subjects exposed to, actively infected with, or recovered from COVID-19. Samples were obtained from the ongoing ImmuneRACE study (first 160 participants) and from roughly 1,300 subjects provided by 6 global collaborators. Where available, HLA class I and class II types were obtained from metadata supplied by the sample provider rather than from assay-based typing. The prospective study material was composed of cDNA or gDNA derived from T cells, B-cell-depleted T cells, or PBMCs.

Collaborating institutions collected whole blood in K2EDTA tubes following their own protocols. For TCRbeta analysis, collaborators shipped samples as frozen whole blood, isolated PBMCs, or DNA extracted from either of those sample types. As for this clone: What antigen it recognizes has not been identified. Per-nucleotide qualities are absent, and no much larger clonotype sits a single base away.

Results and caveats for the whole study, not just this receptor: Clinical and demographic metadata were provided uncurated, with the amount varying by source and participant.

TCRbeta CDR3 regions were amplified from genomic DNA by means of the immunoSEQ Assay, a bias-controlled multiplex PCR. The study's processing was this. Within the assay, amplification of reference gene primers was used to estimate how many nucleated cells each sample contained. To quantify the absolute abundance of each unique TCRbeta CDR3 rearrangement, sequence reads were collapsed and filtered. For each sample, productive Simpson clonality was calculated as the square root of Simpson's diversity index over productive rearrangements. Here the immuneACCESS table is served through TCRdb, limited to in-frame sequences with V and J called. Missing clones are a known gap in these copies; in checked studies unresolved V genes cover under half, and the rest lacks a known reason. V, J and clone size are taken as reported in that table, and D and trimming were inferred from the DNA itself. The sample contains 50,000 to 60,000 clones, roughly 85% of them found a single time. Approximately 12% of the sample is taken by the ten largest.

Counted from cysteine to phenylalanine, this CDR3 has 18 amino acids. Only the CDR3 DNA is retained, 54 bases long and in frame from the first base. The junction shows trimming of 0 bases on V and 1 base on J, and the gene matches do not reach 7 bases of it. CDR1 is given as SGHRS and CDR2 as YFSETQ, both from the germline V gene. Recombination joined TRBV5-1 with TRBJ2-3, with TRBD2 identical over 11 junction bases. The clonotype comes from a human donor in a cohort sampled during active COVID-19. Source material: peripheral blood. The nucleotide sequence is TGCGCCAGCAGCTTGGTGCGTGGGACTAGCGGTGGCACAGATACGCAGTATTTT. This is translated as CASSLVRGTSGGTDTQYF.